The following is a T cell receptor beta chain sequence with its context. A junction boundary mismatches the germline segment, possibly from a read error. The protocol was immunoSEQ multiplex PCR, while the TCRdb copy is restricted to in-frame clones and leaves out a portion. Of 130,000 or so clones listed, 80% to 90% are singletons. This record belongs to a study of T cell responses to AZD1222 COVID-19 vaccine. The CDR3 has 13 amino acids. Germline V gene lookup returns CDR1 LNHDA and CDR2 SQIVND (reference sequence). J is TRBJ2-7 and V is TRBV19, with D perhaps assigned TRBD1 or TRBD2 (5 bases each). The material sequenced was peripheral blood, taken 28 days after the second AZD1222 dose. This sequence was found in an adult who received the AZD1222 COVID-19 vaccine. Here the CDR3 DNA reads TGTACCAGTACCCCGAGGGGCCGCTACGAGCAGTACTTC. This codes for CTSTPRGRYEQYF.